This TCR beta chain was observed in a study of T cells in Graves' hyperthyroidism and ophthalmopathy. On the study more broadly: Peripheral blood was secured at the point of initial diagnosis, before any treatment. Study-level results: A median around 6.4 months before onset, the model predicted ophthalmopathy.

Amplified regions were TCR beta CDR3 sequences from RNA transcripts. TCR CDR3 underwent first-round RT-PCR with the HTBI primer set. TCRdb re-analysed the multiplex PCR reads in MiXCR, keeping a single row per CDR3 protein. This repertoire shows about 560,000 distinct CDR3 sequences, 16% found once; its top ten account for around 19%. A note on this clonotype: The antigen remains unidentified.

Germline assignment: CDR1 SGHRS and CDR2 YFSETQ. Trimming removed 3 bases from V and 4 bases from J; junction bases left unmatched: 9. CDR3 length: 15 amino acids. The sequence came from a woman between 18 and 29 years old with Graves' hyperthyroidism. The chain has TRBV5-1 and TRBJ1-2; 7 bases agree with TRBD1. Sequenced material: blood. CDR3 region: CASSSLAQGFYGYTF. DNA for the CDR3: TGCGCCAGCAGCTCCCTTGCACAGGGGTTCTATGGCTACACCTTC.